This T cell receptor beta chain was sequenced in a study of beta chain features in type 1 diabetes. Notes on the study in general: TCRB CDR3s were moderately but significantly shorter in Type 1 diabetes patients in all four CD4+ subsets.

Looked up from germline, CDR1 is SGDLS and CDR2 is YYNGEE. The CDR3 runs to 16 residues. Trimming removed 0 bases from V and 4 bases from J; junction bases left unmatched: 6. Remarks on this clone: Its target is not known.

Expressed TCRB transcripts got sequenced, as all isolated RNA was reverse transcribed. Method: immunoSEQ multiplex PCR; TCRdb's copy keeps in-frame clones and lacks some. The top ten hold 0.02% to 0.025% of the sample, which has some 700,000 clones, under 15% seen once. The chain has TRBV9 and TRBJ2-3, with TRBD2 matching over 9 bases. The receptor comes from a young man with type 1 diabetes. The sequencing input was naive CD4+ T cells from blood. CDR3 sequence (DNA): TGTGCCAGCAGCGTAGGGAGCGGGGGGTTACCAGATACGCAGTATTTT. Translated: CASSVGSGGLPDTQYF.